This T cell receptor beta chain comes out of a study of blood T cell repertoires in COVID-19. As for the study in general: There were acute and convalescent COVID-19 samples, and they came from the United States, Italy and Spain. T cells, B-cell-depleted T cells, or PBMCs supplied cDNA or gDNA.

This CDR3 region has 13 residues. The V and J ends lost 1 base and 7 bases respectively, with 5 bases between them. Germline V CDR1 and CDR2: LGHNA, YSLEER. Per the original data handling: Researchers report that nucleated cell counts were estimated from reference gene primer amplification. The protocol was immunoSEQ multiplex PCR, while the TCRdb copy is restricted to in-frame clones and leaves out a portion. V and J calls and clone size follow that table, whereas D and trimming were derived from the DNA. Here the sample spans under 200,000 clones, 80% to 85% being singletons. The specimen sequenced was peripheral blood. The receptor was isolated from a woman older than 75 with active or convalescent COVID-19. This chain uses TRBV4-3 with TRBJ1-6; D may be TRBD1 (5 bases). The CDR3: CASSQAGNSPLHF. CDR3 nucleotides: TGCGCCAGCAGCCAAGCAGGGAATTCACCCCTCCACTTT.